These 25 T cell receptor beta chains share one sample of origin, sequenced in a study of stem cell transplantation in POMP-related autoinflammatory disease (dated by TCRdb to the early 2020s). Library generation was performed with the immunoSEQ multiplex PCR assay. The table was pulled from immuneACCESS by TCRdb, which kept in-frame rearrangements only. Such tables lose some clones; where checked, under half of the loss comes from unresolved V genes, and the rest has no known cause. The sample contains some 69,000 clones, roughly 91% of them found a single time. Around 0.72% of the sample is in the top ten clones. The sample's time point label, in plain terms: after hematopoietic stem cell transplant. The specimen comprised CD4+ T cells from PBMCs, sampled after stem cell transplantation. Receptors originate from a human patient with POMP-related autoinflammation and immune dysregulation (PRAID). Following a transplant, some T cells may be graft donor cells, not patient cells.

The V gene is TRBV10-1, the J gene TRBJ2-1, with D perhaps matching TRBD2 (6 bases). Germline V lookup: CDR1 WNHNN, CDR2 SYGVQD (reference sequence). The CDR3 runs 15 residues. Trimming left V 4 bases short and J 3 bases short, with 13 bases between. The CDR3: CASSVGDSGYNEQFF. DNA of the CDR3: TGCGCCAGCAGTGTCGGTGATAGCGGCTACAATGAGCAGTTCTTC.

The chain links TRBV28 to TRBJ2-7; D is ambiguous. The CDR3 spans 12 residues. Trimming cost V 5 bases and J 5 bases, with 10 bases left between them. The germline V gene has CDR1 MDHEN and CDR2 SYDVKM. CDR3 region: CASSTFTHEQYV. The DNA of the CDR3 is TGTGCCAGCAGTACGTTCACCCACGAGCAGTACGTC.

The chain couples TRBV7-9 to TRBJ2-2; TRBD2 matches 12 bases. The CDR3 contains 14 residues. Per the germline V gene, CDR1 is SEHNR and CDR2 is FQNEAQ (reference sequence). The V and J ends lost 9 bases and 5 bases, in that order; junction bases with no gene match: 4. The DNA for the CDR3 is TGTGCCAGGACTAGCGGGAGAATAACCGGGGAGCTGTTTTTT. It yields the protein CARTSGRITGELFF. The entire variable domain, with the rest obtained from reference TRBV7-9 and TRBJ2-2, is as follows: DTGVSQNPRHKITKRGQNVTFRCDPISEHNRLYWYRQTLGQGPEFLTYFQNEAQLEKSRLLSDRFSAERPKGSFSTLEIQRTEQGDSAMYLCARTSGRITGELFFGEGSRLTVL.

CDR3 loop: CASLPPGQGPTQYF. CDR3 bases: TGTGCCAGCCTACCCCCGGGACAGGGCCCTACGCAGTATTTT. J is TRBJ2-3 and V is TRBV6-5, with 9 positions matching TRBD1. The CDR3 is 14 residues long. Germline assignment: CDR1 MNHEY and CDR2 SVGAGI. After removal of 8 bases from V and 8 bases from J, the junction contained 11 bases not matched to a gene.

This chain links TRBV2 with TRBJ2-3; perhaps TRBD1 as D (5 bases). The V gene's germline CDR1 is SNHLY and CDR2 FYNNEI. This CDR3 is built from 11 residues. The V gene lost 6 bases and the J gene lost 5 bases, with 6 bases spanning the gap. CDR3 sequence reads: CASRGVDTQYF. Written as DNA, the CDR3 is TGTGCCAGCAGAGGGGTAGATACGCAGTATTTT.

The CDR3 DNA sequence: TGTGCCAGCAGTTTCCGACAGGGTGGTGAAAAACTGTTTTTT. Its translation is CASSFRQGGEKLFF. The chain is built from TRBV27 and TRBJ1-4; 7 bases are shared with TRBD1. Germline CDR1 and CDR2: MNHEY and SMNVEV (reference sequence). The length of the CDR3 is 14 residues. With V trimmed by 3 bases and J by 7 bases, 5 bases remained unmatched.

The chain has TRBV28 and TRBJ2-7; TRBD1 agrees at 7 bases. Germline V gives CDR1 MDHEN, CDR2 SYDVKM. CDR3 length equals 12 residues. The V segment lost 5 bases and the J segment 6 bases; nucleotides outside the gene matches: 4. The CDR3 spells CASSPGTAEQYF. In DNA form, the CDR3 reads TGTGCCAGCAGTCCTGGGACAGCCGAGCAGTACTTC.

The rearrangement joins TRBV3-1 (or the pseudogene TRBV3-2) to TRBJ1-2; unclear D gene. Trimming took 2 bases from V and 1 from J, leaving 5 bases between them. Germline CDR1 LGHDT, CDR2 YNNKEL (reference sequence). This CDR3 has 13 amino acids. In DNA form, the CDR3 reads TGTGCCAGCAGCCAATGGGGTAACTATGGCTACACCTTC. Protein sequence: CASSQWGNYGYTF.

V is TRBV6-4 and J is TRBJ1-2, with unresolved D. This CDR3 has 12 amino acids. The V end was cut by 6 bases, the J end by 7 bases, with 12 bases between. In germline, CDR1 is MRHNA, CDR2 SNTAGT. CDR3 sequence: CASSGPGIGYTF. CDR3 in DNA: TGTGCCAGCAGCGGGCCTGGCATTGGCTACACCTTC.

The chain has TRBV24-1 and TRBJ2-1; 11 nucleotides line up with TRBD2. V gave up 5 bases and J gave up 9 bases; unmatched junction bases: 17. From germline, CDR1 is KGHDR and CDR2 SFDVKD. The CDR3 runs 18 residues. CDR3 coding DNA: TGTGCCACCAGTGCCGCCTCCCCGGGACTAGCGGCCGGGAGTGAGCAGTTCTTC. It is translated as CATSAASPGLAAGSEQFF.

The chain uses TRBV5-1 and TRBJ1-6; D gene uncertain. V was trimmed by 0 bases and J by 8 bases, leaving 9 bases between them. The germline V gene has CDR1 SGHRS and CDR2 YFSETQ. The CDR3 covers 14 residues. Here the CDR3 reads CASSLERYDSPLHF. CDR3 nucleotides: TGCGCCAGCAGCTTGGAACGGTACGATTCACCCCTCCACTTT.

CDR3 sequence (DNA): TGTGCCAGCAGTGACCTCACCGGGCCCAACTATGGCTACACCTTC. Its translation is CASSDLTGPNYGYTF. The genes are TRBV6-1 and TRBJ1-2; no definite D call. Germline lookup yields CDR1 MNHNS and CDR2 SASEGT. V lost 3 bases and J 2 bases, leaving 13 bases between the germline ends. The CDR3 has 15 amino acids.

The DNA of the CDR3 is TGTGCCAGCAGTTTATCAGGGAGCTCCTATAATTCACCCCTCCACTTT. Encoded protein: CASSLSGSSYNSPLHF. This sequence joins TRBV28 and TRBJ1-6, with D tentatively TRBD1 (5 bases). Germline V gene lookup returns CDR1 MDHEN and CDR2 SYDVKM. Deletions cut 1 base from V and 0 bases from J, with 7 bases between. The CDR3 consists of 16 residues.

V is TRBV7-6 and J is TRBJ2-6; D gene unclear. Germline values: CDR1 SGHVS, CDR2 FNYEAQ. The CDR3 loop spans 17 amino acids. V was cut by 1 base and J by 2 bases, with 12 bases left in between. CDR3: CASSLGLIRTGANVLTF. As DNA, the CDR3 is TGTGCCAGCAGCTTAGGTCTTATACGTACTGGGGCCAACGTCCTGACTTTC.

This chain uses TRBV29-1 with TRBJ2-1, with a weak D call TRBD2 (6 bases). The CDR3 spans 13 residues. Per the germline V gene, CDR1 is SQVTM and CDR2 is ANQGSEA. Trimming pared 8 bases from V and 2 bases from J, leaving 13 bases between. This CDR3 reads CSIGEDTYNEQFF. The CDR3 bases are TGCAGCATTGGGGAGGACACCTACAATGAGCAGTTCTTC.

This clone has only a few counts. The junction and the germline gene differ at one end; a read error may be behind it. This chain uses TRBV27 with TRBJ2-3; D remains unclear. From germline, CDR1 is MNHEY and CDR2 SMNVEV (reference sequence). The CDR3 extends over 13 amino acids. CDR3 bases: TGTGCCAGCAGTACCTCAACCTTTGCGGACGGGCATTTT. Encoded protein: CASSTSTFADGHF.

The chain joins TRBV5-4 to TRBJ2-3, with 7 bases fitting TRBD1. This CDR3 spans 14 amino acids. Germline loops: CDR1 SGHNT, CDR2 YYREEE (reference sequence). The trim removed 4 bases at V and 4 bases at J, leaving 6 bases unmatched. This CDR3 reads CASSLGQRPDTQYF. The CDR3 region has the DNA TGTGCCAGCAGCCTGGGACAGAGACCAGATACGCAGTATTTT.

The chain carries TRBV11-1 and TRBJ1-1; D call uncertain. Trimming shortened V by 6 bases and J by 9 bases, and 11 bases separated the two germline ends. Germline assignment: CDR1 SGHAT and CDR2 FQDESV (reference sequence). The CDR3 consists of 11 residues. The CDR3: CASSLGGKAFF. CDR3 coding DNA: TGTGCCAGCAGTCTGGGAGGGAAAGCTTTCTTT. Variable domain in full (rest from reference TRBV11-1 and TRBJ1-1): EAEVAQSPRYKITEKSQAVAFWCDPISGHATLYWYRQILGQGPELLVQFQDESVVDDSQLPKDRFSAERLKGVDSTLKIQPAELGDSAMYLCASSLGGKAFFGQGTRLTVV.

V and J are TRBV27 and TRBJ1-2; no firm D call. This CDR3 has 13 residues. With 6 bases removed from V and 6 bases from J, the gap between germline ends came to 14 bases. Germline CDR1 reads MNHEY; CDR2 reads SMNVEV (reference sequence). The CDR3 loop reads CASSKRGKDGYTF. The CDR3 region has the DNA TGTGCCAGCAGCAAAAGAGGGAAAGATGGCTACACCTTC.

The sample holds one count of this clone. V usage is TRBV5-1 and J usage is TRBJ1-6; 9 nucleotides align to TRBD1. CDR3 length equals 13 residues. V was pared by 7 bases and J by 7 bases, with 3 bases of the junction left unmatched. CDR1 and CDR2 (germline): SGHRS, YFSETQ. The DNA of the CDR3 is TGCGCCAGCCGGGACAGGGTGAATTCACCCCTCCACTTT. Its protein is CASRDRVNSPLHF.

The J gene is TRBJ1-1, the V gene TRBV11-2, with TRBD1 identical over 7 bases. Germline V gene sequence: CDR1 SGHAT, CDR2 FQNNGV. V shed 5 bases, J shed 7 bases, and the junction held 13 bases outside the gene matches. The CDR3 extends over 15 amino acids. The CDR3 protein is CASSDLRGQGGEAFF. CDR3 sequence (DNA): TGTGCCAGCAGCGACCTAAGGGGCCAGGGGGGTGAAGCTTTCTTT.

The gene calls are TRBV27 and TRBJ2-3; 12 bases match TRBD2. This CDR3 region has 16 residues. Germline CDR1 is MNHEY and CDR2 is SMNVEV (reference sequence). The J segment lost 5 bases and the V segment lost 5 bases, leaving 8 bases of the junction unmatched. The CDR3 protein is CASSKLAGGRGDTQYF. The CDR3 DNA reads TGTGCCAGCAGTAAGCTAGCGGGGGGGCGAGGAGATACGCAGTATTTT.

The CDR3 region has the DNA TGTGCCAGCAGTTGGGCATATGGGACTGAAGCTTTCTTT. This sequence encodes CASSWAYGTEAFF. V is TRBV12-3 or TRBV12-4 and J is TRBJ1-1; D call uncertain. The CDR3 runs to 13 residues. Trimming removed 4 bases at V and 5 bases at J, with 11 bases between.

The CDR3 reads CASSTRTEDEAFF. The CDR3 DNA follows: TGTGCCAGCAGTACCAGGACAGAGGACGAAGCTTTCTTT. The chain carries TRBV6-5 and TRBJ1-1; possibly TRBD1 for D (6 bases). Germline assignment: CDR1 MNHEY and CDR2 SVGAGI. V shed 5 bases and J shed 8 bases, with 15 bases lying between them. This CDR3 has 13 amino acids.

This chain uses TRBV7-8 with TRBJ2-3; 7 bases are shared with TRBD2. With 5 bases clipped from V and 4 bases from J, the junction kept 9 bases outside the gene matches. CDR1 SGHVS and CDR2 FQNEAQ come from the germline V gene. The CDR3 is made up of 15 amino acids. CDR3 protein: CASSPLREDSDTQYF. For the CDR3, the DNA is TGTGCCAGCAGCCCCCTACGGGAGGACTCAGATACGCAGTATTTT.